The 17 T cell receptor beta chains given below trace back to one sample, sequenced in a study of a mutant IDH1 vaccine in newly diagnosed glioma. These TCRs' antigens remain unknown. Sequencing used immunoSEQ multiplex PCR; TCRdb keeps in-frame clones, though not all of them. The profile covers some 63,000 clones, with about 74% appearing a single time and over 3.5% taken by the ten largest. The time point here: week 35, safety follow-up. The investigators gave 300 ug of mutant IDH1 20-mer peptide in each vaccine dose, together with topical imiquimod. The sequencing here drew on PBMCs, taken from a glioma patient whose treatment included an IDH1 peptide vaccine. All receptors derive from a man aged 50 or older with glioma.

The chain recombines TRBV6-1 with TRBJ1-5; weak D call: TRBD1 (6 bases). Trimming shortened V by 7 bases and J by 2 bases, and 9 bases separated the two germline ends. CDR3 size: 13 residues. Germline CDR1 reads MNHNS; CDR2 reads SASEGT. The CDR3 DNA follows: TGTGCCAGCAAGGAGGGGGGCAATCAGCCCCAGCATTTT. The encoded protein is CASKEGGNQPQHF.

The chain joins TRBV29-1 to TRBJ2-5; D is unclear. Trimming took 5 bases from V and 5 from J, leaving 18 bases between them. Germline V gene data show CDR1 as SQVTM and CDR2 as ANQGSEA. CDR3 size: 14 residues. CDR3 residues: CSVSIGVGTETQYF. CDR3 bases: TGCAGCGTTTCCATTGGTGTCGGTACGGAGACCCAGTACTTC.

The chain combines TRBV11-2 with TRBJ2-7; D is ambiguous. Germline V gene sequence: CDR1 SGHAT, CDR2 FQNNGV. Trimming stripped 6 bases from V and 3 bases from J, with 9 bases between. The CDR3 spans 12 residues. CDR3 nucleotide sequence: TGTGCCAGCAGTTCATGGGGCTACGAGCAGTACTTC. Amino acid sequence: CASSSWGYEQYF.

The V and J genes are TRBV7-2 and TRBJ2-7; no clear D. The CDR3 covers 12 residues. Germline V gene sequence: CDR1 SGHTA, CDR2 FQGNSA. The germline V and J ends were trimmed by 2 bases and 6 bases, with 8 bases remaining between them. Written as DNA, the CDR3 is TGTGCCAGCAGCTTATCATCCGGCGAGCAGTACTTC. Translating gives CASSLSSGEQYF. Drawing the rest from reference TRBV7-2 and TRBJ2-7, the complete variable domain is GAGVSQSPSNKVTEKGKDVELRCDPISGHTALYWYRQSLGQGLEFLIYFQGNSAPDKSGLPSDRFSAERTGGSVSTLTIQRTQQEDSAVYLCASSLSSGEQYFGPGTRLTVT.

The rearrangement joins TRBV19 to TRBJ1-3, with D perhaps TRBD1 (5 bases). V was trimmed by 9 bases and J by 2 bases, leaving 20 bases between them. Germline V lookup: CDR1 LNHDA, CDR2 SQIVND (reference sequence). The CDR3 has 16 residues. The CDR3 DNA reads TGTGCCAGCCCTCAAGCCGGGGGGGTTACTGGAAACACCATATATTTT. Translating it yields CASPQAGGVTGNTIYF. Filled out from reference TRBV19 and TRBJ1-3, the complete variable domain reads DGGITQSPKYLFRKEGQNVTLSCEQNLNHDAMYWYRQDPGQGLRLIYYSQIVNDFQKGDIAEGYSVSREKKESFPLTVTSAQKNPTAFYLCASPQAGGVTGNTIYFGEGSWLTVV.

The genes are TRBV21-1 and TRBJ2-6; TRBD1, the table's D call, lacks a check against the DNA. TRBV21-1 counts as a pseudogene. The CDR3 contains 18 residues. The CDR3: CASSSRGLSPSGANVLTF. Here the CDR3 DNA reads TGTGCCAGCAGCTCCAGGGGGCTTAGCCCCTCTGGGGCCAACGTCCTGACTTTC.

The sample holds a few counts of this clone. V gene TRBV5-4 combines with J gene TRBJ1-1; a weak D match, TRBD1 (5 bases). This CDR3 is 12 amino acids long. CDR1 is SGHNT, CDR2 YYREEE, per germline (reference sequence). Trimming took 10 bases from V and 8 from J, leaving 18 bases between them. This CDR3 reads CAGYSGTGEAFF. The CDR3 DNA reads TGTGCCGGGTACTCAGGGACGGGCGAAGCTTTCTTT.

The chain links TRBV6-1 to TRBJ1-5; D gene uncertain. Trimming removed 1 base from V and 5 bases from J, with 12 bases in between. CDR3 length: 15 residues. Germline loops: CDR1 MNHNS, CDR2 SASEGT. The CDR3 protein is CASSEVGGSYQPQHF. The DNA for the CDR3 is TGTGCCAGCAGTGAAGTAGGTGGGAGCTATCAGCCCCAGCATTTT.

The chain joins TRBV9 to TRBJ1-3; D is uncertain. Germline V gene data show CDR1 as SGDLS and CDR2 as YYNGEE. The length of the CDR3 is 15 residues. Trimming left V 0 bases short and J 2 bases short, with 9 bases between. The DNA of the CDR3 is TGTGCCAGCAGCGTAGAAGTAGACACTGGAAACACCATATATTTT. This encodes CASSVEVDTGNTIYF.

The chain is built from TRBV5-1 and TRBJ1-2; D is uncertain. Germline assignment: CDR1 SGHRS and CDR2 YFSETQ. Deletions cut 3 bases from V and 4 bases from J, with 10 bases between. CDR3 length: 13 amino acids. CDR3 nucleotide sequence: TGCGCCAGCAGCTCATCCGGGCGCTATGGCTACACCTTC. Translation gives CASSSSGRYGYTF. The full variable domain, rest sourced from reference TRBV5-1 and TRBJ1-2, is KAGVTQTPRYLIKTRGQQVTLSCSPISGHRSVSWYQQTPGQGLQFLFEYFSETQRNKGNFPGRFSGRQFSNSRSEMNVSTLELGDSALYLCASSSSGRYGYTFGSGTRLTVV.

This rearrangement joins TRBV7-3 to TRBJ1-1; possibly TRBD1 for D (6 bases). Germline CDR1 SGHTA, CDR2 FQGTGA. The ends were cut back, 1 base at V and 7 bases at J, with 16 bases in the middle. This CDR3 contains 15 residues. The CDR3 is CASSLMGPRGNEAFF. The CDR3 region has the DNA TGTGCCAGCAGCTTAATGGGTCCCAGGGGTAATGAAGCTTTCTTT.

This chain joins TRBV19 and TRBJ1-1; no reliable D call. Per germline, CDR1 LNHDA and CDR2 SQIVND (reference sequence). This CDR3 has 14 residues. Trimming took 6 bases from V and 1 from J, leaving 12 bases between them. CDR3 sequence reads: CASSTTYRNTEAFF. The DNA of the CDR3 is TGTGCCAGTAGCACCACATATCGGAACACTGAAGCTTTCTTT.

The gene calls are TRBV5-4 and TRBJ2-2; D unresolved. The CDR3 is 13 amino acids. The ends were cut back, 5 bases at V and 2 bases at J, with 7 bases in the middle. Germline CDR1 reads SGHNT; CDR2 reads YYREEE (reference sequence). The DNA for the CDR3 is TGTGCCAGCAGATTAGAAAACACCGGGGAGCTGTTTTTT. It translates to CASRLENTGELFF.

The CDR3 DNA reads TGCGCCAGCAGCTTGGCCGGAACATCTTATGGCTACACCTTC. Amino acids: CASSLAGTSYGYTF. The chain carries TRBV5-1 and TRBJ1-2; no clear D. Per the germline V gene, CDR1 is SGHRS and CDR2 is YFSETQ. The CDR3 has 14 residues. V lost 0 bases, J lost 5 bases, and 11 bases lay in between.

The V and J genes are TRBV5-1 and TRBJ1-2; TRBD1 matches at 8 bases. Germline assignment: CDR1 SGHRS and CDR2 YFSETQ. The CDR3 is made up of 17 amino acids. With V trimmed by 1 base and J by 4 bases, 12 bases remained unmatched. The CDR3 here is CASSLNPGTGESYGYTF. CDR3 nucleotide sequence: TGCGCCAGCAGCTTGAACCCCGGGACAGGAGAAAGCTATGGCTACACCTTC.

The chain has TRBV30 and TRBJ2-1; possibly TRBD1 or TRBD2 for D (6 bases each). The CDR3 is 13 residues long. CDR1 is GTSNPN and CDR2 is SVGIG in the germline V gene (reference sequence). Deletions cut 0 bases from V and 5 bases from J, with 8 bases between. The CDR3 protein is CAWSVRGDNEQFF. CDR3 bases: TGTGCCTGGAGTGTAAGGGGGGACAATGAGCAGTTCTTC.

This clone was detected only once. The chain recombines TRBV20-1 with TRBJ1-2; D is ambiguous. From germline, CDR1 is DFQATT and CDR2 SNEGSKA (reference sequence). The CDR3 sequence is 11 residues long. V shed 4 bases and J shed 6 bases, with 9 bases lying between them. CDR3 bases: TGCAGTGCTAAGACGGCAGATGGCTACACCTTC. Protein sequence: CSAKTADGYTF.